The 18 T cell receptor beta chains below come from one sample, sequenced in a study of cytomegalovirus exposure and HLA in healthy donors. The PCR was carried out with 60 Vbeta primers and 13 Jbeta primers. Sequencing used immunoSEQ multiplex PCR; TCRdb keeps in-frame clones, though not all of them. The data hold 150,000 to 250,000 clones, with over 65% observed a single time. The sequenced sample was PBMCs. The receptors come from a boy aged 2 to 10 in good health and CMV-seronegative.

The chain links TRBV19 to TRBJ1-2, with D possibly TRBD1 on 5 matching bases. The ends were cut back, 5 bases at V and 2 bases at J, with 12 bases in the middle. CDR3 length equals 14 residues. Per germline, CDR1 LNHDA and CDR2 SQIVND (reference sequence). DNA for the CDR3: TGTGCCAGTAGTGGGGACTGGGGGAACTATGGCTACACCTTC. Protein sequence: CASSGDWGNYGYTF.

The chain is built from TRBV7-2 and TRBJ2-7; tentatively, D is TRBD2 (6 bases). The CDR3 has 13 amino acids. Germline V gene lookup returns CDR1 SGHTA and CDR2 FQGNSA. Trimming removed 5 bases at V and 2 bases at J, with 10 bases between. The CDR3 nucleotides are TGTGCCAGCAGCCCCGGCGGGACCTACGAGCAGTACTTC. Its translation: CASSPGGTYEQYF.

This chain connects TRBV4-3 to TRBJ1-2; 9 bases match TRBD1. Germline CDR1 reads LGHNA; CDR2 reads YSLEER. The CDR3 covers 15 residues. The J segment lost 7 bases and the V segment lost 1 base, leaving 7 bases of the junction unmatched. The CDR3 nucleotides read TGCGCCAGCAGCCAAGGGGACAGGGCGCCAGGTGGCTACACCTTC. It yields the protein CASSQGDRAPGGYTF.

This clone was detected only a few times. The chain carries TRBV5-4 and TRBJ2-5, with 8 nucleotides matching TRBD1. The CDR3 has 14 residues. V lost 7 bases and J lost 5; bases outside the gene matches: 10. The germline gives CDR1 SGHNT, CDR2 YYREEE (reference sequence). This chain's CDR3 is CASRRQGPGETQYF. CDR3 in DNA: TGTGCCAGCCGCCGACAGGGGCCCGGGGAGACCCAGTACTTC. Together with reference TRBV5-4 and TRBJ2-5, the CDR3 gives the full variable domain: ETGVTQSPTHLIKTRGQQVTLRCSSQSGHNTVSWYQQALGQGPQFIFQYYREEENGRGNFPPRFSGLQFPNYSSELNVNALELDDSALYLCASRRQGPGETQYFGPGTRLLVL.

V and J are TRBV6-5 and TRBJ1-3; 8 nucleotides match TRBD1. Unmatched junction bases numbered 7, after V lost 2 bases and J lost 4 bases. This CDR3 contains 16 residues. Germline CDR1 is MNHEY and CDR2 is SVGAGI. This CDR3 reads CASSYRRGLRGNTIYF. CDR3 coding DNA: TGTGCCAGCAGTTACCGCAGGGGGCTGCGAGGAAACACCATATATTTT.

V and J are TRBV5-4 and TRBJ1-6; D may be TRBD1 (5 bases). This CDR3 spans 14 amino acids. The germline gives CDR1 SGHNT, CDR2 YYREEE (reference sequence). Trimming took off 4 bases at V and 6 bases at J, with 11 bases between the two ends. This CDR3 is CASSIDSLNSPLHF. CDR3 nucleotides: TGTGCCAGCAGCATAGACAGTCTTAATTCACCCCTCCACTTT.

A few counts support this clone. Other DNA sequences within the sample encode an identical CDR3. The CDR3 sequence: CASSLGQGYGYTF. DNA of the CDR3: TGTGCCAGCAGCTTAGGACAGGGCTATGGCTACACCTTC. This chain connects TRBV7-2 to TRBJ1-2; 7 bases are shared with TRBD1. With V trimmed by 1 base and J by 4 bases, 0 bases remained unmatched. The CDR3 totals 13 residues. CDR1 and CDR2 (germline): SGHTA, FQGNSA.

V and J are TRBV2 and TRBJ2-7; TRBD1 agrees at 8 bases. The CDR3 is 18 residues long. Germline loops: CDR1 SNHLY, CDR2 FYNNEI. J gave up 1 base and V 3 bases, and 14 bases lay outside the gene matches. The CDR3 reads CASSDPTRQGLRSYEQYF. Here the CDR3 DNA reads TGTGCCAGCAGTGACCCAACAAGACAGGGGCTGAGGTCCTACGAGCAGTACTTC.

The V gene is TRBV5-1, the J gene TRBJ1-1; TRBD1 might be the D (5 bases). This CDR3 comprises 14 residues. CDR1 and CDR2 from the germline V gene are SGHRS and YFSETQ. V gave up 5 bases and J gave up 1 base, with 12 bases separating them. CDR3 protein: CASSRTTGNTEAFF. CDR3 DNA: TGCGCCAGCAGTCGAACCACAGGGAACACTGAAGCTTTCTTT.

The chain has TRBV7-8 and TRBJ2-5, with D possibly TRBD1 on 6 matching bases. The CDR3 has 14 residues. CDR1 is SGHVS, CDR2 FQNEAQ, per germline. V lost 5 bases to trimming and J lost 2 bases, with 12 bases between them. The CDR3 DNA follows: TGTGCCAGCAGCCCAGCCAGGGGTCAAGAGACCCAGTACTTC. Amino acids: CASSPARGQETQYF.

In nucleotides, the CDR3 is TGTGCCAGCAGCATCGGGACAGGGAGGTACGAGCAGTACTTC. It encodes CASSIGTGRYEQYF. The chain links TRBV6-5 to TRBJ2-7, with 9 bases fitting TRBD1. Germline trimming cut 6 bases from V and 4 bases from J; bases unmatched to any gene: 7. Per the germline V gene, CDR1 is MNHEY and CDR2 is SVGAGI. The CDR3 is 14 residues long.

The rearrangement uses TRBV6-5 and TRBJ1-2; 7 nucleotides align to TRBD1. Unmatched junction bases numbered 12, after V lost 6 bases and J lost 5 bases. Germline values: CDR1 MNHEY, CDR2 SVGAGI. There are 15 residues in the CDR3. CDR3 residues: CASRAEQGFGYGYTF. Written as DNA, the CDR3 is TGTGCCAGCAGGGCAGAACAGGGGTTCGGGTATGGCTACACCTTC.

This sequence joins TRBV6-5 and TRBJ2-3; 8 bases are shared with TRBD1. Germline V gene lookup returns CDR1 MNHEY and CDR2 SVGAGI. This CDR3 spans 14 amino acids. V lost 6 bases to trimming and J lost 7 bases; unmatched junction nucleotides: 9. This CDR3 reads CASRSGGSIYTQYF. CDR3 in DNA: TGTGCCAGCAGATCAGGGGGCTCAATCTATACGCAGTATTTT.

The chain has TRBV20-1 and TRBJ1-2; the match to TRBD1 covers 7 bases. Losses at the gene ends were 5 bases for V and 8 bases for J; bases not matched to a gene: 2. The CDR3 is 10 amino acids. Germline lookup yields CDR1 DFQATT and CDR2 SNEGSKA (reference sequence). The CDR3 sequence is CSAPQGGYTF. The CDR3 DNA reads as TGCAGTGCTCCACAGGGGGGCTACACCTTC.

The chain uses TRBV19 and TRBJ1-1; D unclear. The V and J ends lost 3 bases and 4 bases respectively, with 15 bases between them. The CDR3 has 15 residues. Germline V lookup: CDR1 LNHDA, CDR2 SQIVND (reference sequence). CDR3 amino acids: CASSIGRGRITEAFF. CDR3 sequence (DNA): TGTGCCAGTAGTATCGGTCGGGGAAGGATCACTGAAGCTTTCTTT.

The chain uses TRBV6-1 and TRBJ1-6; D gene unclear. Trimming stripped 7 bases from V and 6 bases from J, with 10 bases between. Germline V gene data show CDR1 as MNHNS and CDR2 as SASEGT. The CDR3 has 13 residues. The CDR3 loop reads CASIQEVNSPLHF. The CDR3 DNA is TGTGCCAGCATCCAGGAGGTTAATTCACCCCTCCACTTT.

This chain uses TRBV10-3 with TRBJ1-2; 10 nucleotides line up with TRBD1. V lost 5 bases to trimming and J lost 6 bases; unmatched junction nucleotides: 6. The CDR3 is 14 amino acids. Looked up from germline, CDR1 is ENHRY and CDR2 is SYGVKD. CDR3 loop: CAISSTGGAHGYTF. As DNA, the CDR3 is TGTGCCATCAGTTCGACAGGGGGCGCCCATGGCTACACCTTC.

The chain combines TRBV7-9 with TRBJ2-7; D is possibly TRBD2 (6 bases). CDR3 length equals 15 residues. V shed 4 bases and J shed 2 bases, with 15 bases lying between them. Germline-derived CDR1 and CDR2 are SEHNR and FQNEAQ (reference sequence). The CDR3 loop is CASSSSWTGAYEQYF. DNA of the CDR3: TGTGCCAGCAGCTCTTCATGGACGGGGGCCTACGAGCAGTACTTC.